Below, 26 T cell receptor beta chains from the same sample are listed, as sequenced in a study of blood T cells in healthy people across ages (dated by TCRdb to the mid-2010s). The library was built by means of 5' RACE. The sequencer listed for this sample is Illumina HiSeq 2500. A second PCR of about 7 to 12 cycles was performed with a sample-barcoded 5' primer and a J-beta primer mix. TCRdb redid the processing of the public reads, applying fastp at Q25 and MiXCR, and retained in-frame beta chains. Every CDR3 protein is listed once, alongside the most common genes and DNA of its rows. This sample gives some 1.5 million distinct CDR3 sequences in total; roughly 27% of them show up just once. Approximately 7.7% of the sample goes to the ten largest clones. The sample taken for sequencing was blood. The receptor source for this set is a woman in her 30s in good health.

This clonotype was observed a few times. The genes are TRBV10-3 and TRBJ2-4; D perhaps matches TRBD1 (5 bases). The germline V and J ends were trimmed by 3 bases and 0 bases, with 15 bases remaining between them. This CDR3 contains 17 residues. Germline V gene sequence: CDR1 ENHRY, CDR2 SYGVKD. CDR3 region: CAISDADSVLAKNIQYF. The CDR3 DNA sequence: TGTGCCATCAGTGACGCCGACAGCGTGTTAGCCAAAAACATTCAGTACTTC.

This sequence joins TRBV4-1 and TRBJ2-3, with TRBD2 identical over 10 bases. Germline V lookup: CDR1 MGHRA, CDR2 YSYEKL. V was clipped by 1 base and J by 6 bases; unmatched bases: 10. The CDR3 extends over 17 amino acids. The CDR3 loop reads CASSQVQRGGYRDTQYF. The CDR3 DNA is TGCGCCAGCAGCCAAGTACAGCGGGGGGGCTACCGGGATACGCAGTATTTT.

V usage is TRBV12-3 or TRBV12-4 and J usage is TRBJ2-1, with D uncertain. Trimming removed 2 bases at V and 10 bases at J, with 6 bases between. This CDR3 has 11 residues. CDR3 DNA sequence: TGTGCCAGCAGTTTAAGGCCGGAGCAGTTCTTC. Translated: CASSLRPEQFF.

This sequence joins TRBV11-2 and TRBJ2-3; TRBD2 aligns across 8 bases. The J segment lost 1 base and the V segment lost 1 base, leaving 10 bases of the junction unmatched. CDR1 and CDR2 (germline): SGHAT, FQNNGV. CDR3 length: 18 residues. CDR3 amino acids: CASSLVAGGPSGTDTQYF. CDR3 nucleotides: TGTGCCAGCAGCTTAGTGGCGGGGGGACCTAGCGGCACAGATACGCAGTATTTT.

The CDR3 loop is CASSPSLEGEQFF. CDR3 nucleotide sequence: TGTGCCAGCAGCCCTTCACTAGAGGGTGAGCAGTTCTTC. This sequence joins TRBV14 and TRBJ2-1; D perhaps matches TRBD2 (5 bases). Germline V gene lookup returns CDR1 SGHDN and CDR2 FVKESK. The length of the CDR3 is 13 residues. The V end lost 4 bases, the J end lost 9 bases, and 13 bases lay between the germline ends. Combining the CDR3 with reference TRBV14 and TRBJ2-1 gives the whole variable domain EAGVTQFPSHSVIEKGQTVTLRCDPISGHDNLYWYRRVMGKEIKFLLHFVKESKQDESGMPNNRFLAERTGGTYSTLKVQPAELEDSGVYFCASSPSLEGEQFFGPGTRLTVL.

V and J are TRBV6-1 and TRBJ1-6; TRBD1 might be the D (5 bases). Germline assignment: CDR1 MNHNS and CDR2 SASEGT. Between the trimmed V and J ends, which lost 5 bases and 15 bases, there was a span of 14 bases. The CDR3 extends over 12 amino acids. As DNA, the CDR3 is TGTGCCAGCAGTATACTGTCGAGGGGCCTCCACTTT. Translation gives CASSILSRGLHF.

There are a few counts of this clonotype. The rearrangement uses TRBV20-1 and TRBJ1-1; TRBD1 matches at 9 bases. This CDR3 has 14 residues. The V and J ends lost 3 bases and 4 bases, in that order; junction bases with no gene match: 6. Germline values: CDR1 DFQATT, CDR2 SNEGSKA (reference sequence). The CDR3 loop is CSAREQGAVTEAFF. DNA of the CDR3: TGCAGTGCTAGGGAACAGGGGGCGGTCACTGAAGCTTTCTTT.

The J gene is TRBJ2-3, the V gene TRBV13; TRBD2 matches at 13 bases. The CDR3 totals 19 residues. CDR1 is PRHDT and CDR2 is FYEKMQ in the germline V gene (reference sequence). With 5 bases clipped from V and 0 bases from J, the junction kept 11 bases outside the gene matches. CDR3 DNA: TGTGCCAGCAGCCCCGTGGAACTAGCGGGGGGGACTAGCACAGATACGCAGTATTTT. Residues: CASSPVELAGGTSTDTQYF. The full variable domain, with the rest looked up from reference TRBV13 and TRBJ2-3, is AAGVIQSPRHLIKEKRETATLKCYPIPRHDTVYWYQQGPGQDPQFLISFYEKMQSDKGSIPDRFSAQQFSDYHSELNMSSLELGDSALYFCASSPVELAGGTSTDTQYFGPGTRLTVL.

This clonotype was seen a few times. The V call is TRBV6-2 or TRBV6-3, the J call TRBJ2-1, with D hard to call. The CDR3 totals 15 residues. Germline V gene sequence: CDR1 MNHEY, CDR2 SVGEGT. Between the trimmed V and J ends, which lost 2 bases and 3 bases, there was a span of 11 bases. The CDR3, as DNA: TGTGCCAGCAGTTACCAGGAGCCACTCTACAATGAGCAGTTCTTC. It yields the protein CASSYQEPLYNEQFF.

In regard to this clonotype: An end of the junction does not agree with germline; a read error may underlie this. This sequence joins TRBV5-1 and TRBJ1-1; 7 bases are shared with TRBD1. From germline, CDR1 is SGHRS and CDR2 YFSETQ. This CDR3 has 14 residues. CDR3 amino acids: CASSLPTGDTEVFF. In nucleotides, the CDR3 is TGCGCCAGCAGCTTACCTACAGGGGACACTGAAGTTTTCTTT.

This chain connects TRBV12-3 or TRBV12-4 to TRBJ2-4, with 8 bases aligning to TRBD2. This CDR3 comprises 12 residues. Germline trimming cut 5 bases from V and 12 bases from J; bases unmatched to any gene: 6. As DNA, the CDR3 is TGTGCCAGCAGTGGTGCTAGCGGGCGTCAGTACTTC. Translating it yields CASSGASGRQYF.

At least ten counts were recorded for this clonotype. This rearrangement joins TRBV28 to TRBJ2-7; TRBD1 agrees at 9 bases. V lost 4 bases to trimming and J lost 1 base; unmatched junction nucleotides: 8. Germline V CDR1 and CDR2: MDHEN, SYDVKM. The CDR3 sequence is 16 residues long. The CDR3 protein is CASSSPPGQGSYEQYF. Here the CDR3 DNA reads TGTGCCAGCAGTTCTCCCCCGGGACAGGGATCCTACGAGCAGTACTTC.

Many counts were recorded for this clonotype. This CDR3 is CSARHSGSSYNEQFF. In DNA, the CDR3 is TGCAGTGCTAGGCATAGCGGTAGCTCCTACAATGAGCAGTTCTTC. The genes are TRBV20-1 and TRBJ2-1; D perhaps matches TRBD2 (6 bases). CDR3 length equals 15 residues. Trimming cost V 3 bases and J 0 bases, with 12 bases left between them. Germline-derived CDR1 and CDR2 are DFQATT and SNEGSKA (reference sequence).

The rearrangement joins TRBV5-6 to TRBJ1-1; D gene ambiguous. The CDR3 runs to 15 residues. Germline CDR1 is SGHDT and CDR2 is YYEEEE. Trimming cost V 2 bases and J 0 bases, with 11 bases left between them. CDR3 bases: TGTGCCAGCAGCTTAGGAAGCATCATGAACACTGAAGCTTTCTTT. Translation: CASSLGSIMNTEAFF.

At least ten counts were recorded for this clonotype. The chain is built from TRBV7-8 and TRBJ2-1; TRBD1 matches 10 bases. V was clipped by 5 bases and J by 7 bases; unmatched bases: 8. The CDR3 is 15 residues long. Germline V gene data show CDR1 as SGHVS and CDR2 as FQNEAQ. CDR3 nucleotides: TGTGCCAGCAGCAAGGGGACAGGGGTAGGGAATGAGCAGTTCTTC. As protein: CASSKGTGVGNEQFF.

The rearrangement links TRBV5-1 to TRBJ2-1; D assignment may be TRBD1 or TRBD2 (5 bases each). Trimming took off 3 bases at V and 0 bases at J, with 10 bases between the two ends. CDR1 is SGHRS and CDR2 is YFSETQ in the germline V gene. The CDR3 contains 15 residues. The CDR3 DNA reads as TGCGCCAGCAGCTGGGGACCGAGCTCCTACAATGAGCAGTTCTTC. Translated, it gives CASSWGPSSYNEQFF.

This chain links TRBV6-1 with TRBJ2-3, with D uncertain. CDR1 is MNHNS and CDR2 is SASEGT in the germline V gene. The CDR3 runs to 14 residues. The V end was cut by 3 bases, the J end by 0 bases, with 7 bases between. CDR3 coding DNA: TGTGCCAGCAGTGACCAGTGCAGCACAGATACGCAGTATTTT. It encodes CASSDQCSTDTQYF.

Points on this clonotype: At one of its ends the junction is not consistent with the germline gene, which may arise from a read error. This chain joins TRBV7-2 and TRBJ1-1; the D gene is possibly TRBD1 (6 bases). Germline loops: CDR1 SGHTA, CDR2 FQGNSA. The CDR3 is made up of 14 amino acids. DNA of the CDR3: TGTGTCAGCAGCTCGAACAGGGCGAACACTGAAGCTTTCTTT. Protein: CVSSSNRANTEAFF.

This clonotype was picked up many times. The chain is built from TRBV29-1 and TRBJ2-3, with 8 bases matching TRBD2. V gave up 5 bases and J gave up 7 bases; unmatched junction bases: 11. This CDR3 region has 14 residues. Germline V gene sequence: CDR1 SQVTM, CDR2 ANQGSEA. DNA of the CDR3: TGCAGCGTTCCCTATACTAGCGGTCCGAATACGCAGTATTTT. It translates to CSVPYTSGPNTQYF.

This clonotype was counted a few times. The junction does not match germline at one end; this may be a read error. The chain couples TRBV29-1 to TRBJ2-3, with 7 bases identical to TRBD2. Germline V lookup: CDR1 SQVTM, CDR2 ANQGSEA. The CDR3 has 17 amino acids. The CDR3 loop reads CSAAQTLLSGYTHTQYF. Here the CDR3 DNA reads TGCAGCGCTGCCCAGACCCTACTTAGCGGGTACACACATACGCAGTATTTT.

This clonotype occurred a few times. The chain joins TRBV11-2 to TRBJ2-7; no reliable D call. Trimming shortened V by 1 base and J by 5 bases, and 12 bases separated the two germline ends. The CDR3 is 14 residues long. CDR1 and CDR2 from the germline V gene are SGHAT and FQNNGV. The CDR3 is CASSLVPAGDEQYF. Written as DNA, the CDR3 is TGTGCCAGCAGCTTAGTGCCTGCTGGGGACGAGCAGTACTTC.

This clonotype appeared many times. Its ends do not fully match the called genes, so a read error is possible. The chain is built from TRBV4-1 and TRBJ2-5; 7 positions match TRBD2. CDR3 size: 15 residues. The germline V gene has CDR1 MGHRA and CDR2 YSYEKL. CDR3 in DNA: TGCGCCAGCAGCCCGGAGAGGACTAGACAAGAGAACCAGTACTTC. It specifies CASSPERTRQENQYF.

There are a few counts of this clonotype. The chain carries TRBV24-1 and TRBJ1-1; possible D gene TRBD1, 5 bases. Germline V lookup: CDR1 KGHDR, CDR2 SFDVKD. This CDR3 is built from 13 residues. V lost 4 bases and J 8 bases, leaving 13 bases between the germline ends. As DNA, the CDR3 is TGTGCCACCAGTGAGCCCGACAGAGCCGAAGCTTTCTTT. This gives the protein CATSEPDRAEAFF.

Only a few counts were recorded for this clonotype. The rearrangement links TRBV30 to TRBJ1-5; D is undetermined. Germline CDR1 GTSNPN, CDR2 SVGIG (reference sequence). V lost 0 bases and J 7 bases, leaving 10 bases between the germline ends. CDR3 length: 13 amino acids. CDR3: CAWSVEEYQPQHF. In nucleotides, the CDR3 is TGTGCCTGGAGTGTAGAGGAGTACCAGCCCCAGCATTTT.

The gene calls are TRBV11-2 and TRBJ2-2; D not resolved. Germline V CDR1 and CDR2: SGHAT, FQNNGV. The V end was cut by 10 bases, the J end by 4 bases, with 7 bases between. This CDR3 region has 11 residues. CDR3 sequence (DNA): TGTGCCAATAACACCACCGGGGAGCTGTTTTTT. It specifies CANNTTGELFF. Full variable domain (missing parts from reference TRBV11-2 and TRBJ2-2): EAGVAQSPRYKIIEKRQSVAFWCNPISGHATLYWYQQILGQGPKLLIQFQNNGVVDDSQLPKDRFSAERLKGVDSTLKIQPAKLEDSAVYLCANNTTGELFFGEGSRLTVL.

The chain employs TRBV20-1 and TRBJ2-3, with no clear D. Germline CDR1 DFQATT, CDR2 SNEGSKA (reference sequence). The CDR3 contains 15 residues. Trimming took off 5 bases at V and 0 bases at J, with 15 bases between the two ends. The CDR3 loop reads CSASGMAVSTDTQYF. The CDR3 nucleotides read TGCAGTGCTTCCGGTATGGCGGTTAGCACAGATACGCAGTATTTT.